This passage covers 27 T cell receptor beta chains from one sample sequenced in a study of blood T cells in healthy people across ages. A sample-barcoded 5' primer and a J-beta primer mix were used in a second PCR of about 7 to 11 cycles. TCRdb re-called the 5' RACE reads through MiXCR, storing one row per CDR3 protein. The repertoire holds some 1.7 million distinct CDR3 sequences, with approximately 28% as singletons. The sample consisted of blood. The receptors were gathered from a young woman in good health.

This chain joins TRBV7-9 and TRBJ1-4, with D possibly matching TRBD1 (5 bases). The CDR3 has 14 residues. Germline V CDR1 and CDR2: SEHNR, FQNEAQ (reference sequence). V was pared by 5 bases and J by 8 bases, with 15 bases between. The CDR3 DNA reads as TGTGCCAGCAGCCCCGGGGGAGGGCCGGAAAAACTGTTTTTT. This encodes CASSPGGGPEKLFF.

V is TRBV27 and J is TRBJ1-5; D unclear. CDR1 is MNHEY and CDR2 is SMNVEV in the germline V gene (reference sequence). CDR3 size: 15 residues. Trimming removed 3 bases from V and 5 bases from J, with 14 bases in between. Written as DNA, the CDR3 is TGTGCCAGCAGTTTTTGGGGTGGGGAGGATCAGCCCCAGCATTTT. Protein: CASSFWGGEDQPQHF.

V usage is TRBV24-1 and J usage is TRBJ1-5; perhaps TRBD1 as D (6 bases). This CDR3 is 14 amino acids long. CDR1 KGHDR and CDR2 SFDVKD come from the germline V gene. The V and J ends lost 3 bases and 2 bases respectively, with 7 bases between them. CDR3 coding DNA: TGTGCCACCAGTGATCGACAGGGCAATCAGCCCCAGCATTTT. Translated: CATSDRQGNQPQHF.

About this clonotype itself: An end of the junction does not agree with germline; a read error may underlie this. This chain joins TRBV27 and TRBJ2-7; 12 positions match TRBD2. CDR3 size: 17 residues. The germline V gene encodes CDR1 MNHEY and CDR2 SMNVEV (reference sequence). The DNA of the CDR3 is TGTGCCAGCAGTTATGGCCTAGCGGGAGGGCGCTCCTACGAGCGGTACTTC. Its translation: CASSYGLAGGRSYERYF.

In this sample, this clonotype turned up many times. V gene TRBV27 combines with J gene TRBJ2-1; D could derive from TRBD1 or TRBD2 (5 bases each). V lost 5 bases and J 6 bases, leaving 17 bases between the germline ends. In germline, CDR1 is MNHEY, CDR2 SMNVEV (reference sequence). The length of the CDR3 is 15 residues. CDR3 DNA: TGTGCCAGCAGTCCCCCCCCGGGACGTCCCAATGAGCAGTTCTTC. It is translated as CASSPPPGRPNEQFF.

This clonotype was picked up one time. A much larger clone sits a single nucleotide away, making a read error possible. This chain links TRBV9 with TRBJ2-5; 9 nucleotides match TRBD2. The CDR3 has 16 residues. From germline, CDR1 is SGDLS and CDR2 YYNGEE. Losses at the gene ends were 0 bases for V and 1 base for J; bases not matched to a gene: 4. DNA of the CDR3: TGTGCCAGCAGCGTAGATGCTAGCGGGGTCCAAGAGACCCAGTACTTC. Translation: CASSVDASGVQETQYF.

This clonotype has ten or more counts. The CDR3 loop reads CASSLDRRRGYTF. Here the CDR3 DNA reads TGTGCCAGCAGTTTGGACAGAAGAAGGGGCTACACCTTC. The rearrangement links TRBV12-3 or TRBV12-4 to TRBJ1-2, with D possibly matching TRBD1 (6 bases). Trimming removed 3 bases at V and 8 bases at J, with 13 bases between. CDR3 length: 13 residues.

This clonotype showed up many times. The chain links TRBV6-4 to TRBJ2-1; 8 bases align to TRBD2. Germline trimming cut 3 bases from V and 7 bases from J; bases unmatched to any gene: 2. The CDR3 covers 13 residues. Germline V gene lookup returns CDR1 MRHNA and CDR2 SNTAGT. This chain's CDR3 is CASSEQRENEQFF. CDR3 DNA: TGTGCCAGCAGTGAACAGCGGGAGAATGAGCAGTTCTTC.

This clonotype has just a few counts. V gene TRBV7-6 combines with J gene TRBJ2-7; 11 bases are shared with TRBD2. CDR3 length: 18 residues. The V gene's germline CDR1 is SGHVS and CDR2 FNYEAQ. V lost 1 base and J lost 3; bases outside the gene matches: 11. This CDR3 reads CASSLDASGGWSHYEQYF. The CDR3 DNA follows: TGTGCCAGCAGCTTAGACGCTAGCGGGGGGTGGTCTCACTACGAGCAGTACTTC.

The chain joins TRBV21-1 to TRBJ2-3; whether TRBD2, the table's D call, matches the DNA was not checked. TRBV21-1 is a pseudogene segment. The length of the CDR3 is 15 residues. The CDR3 sequence: CASGKQGLAVHTQYF. DNA for the CDR3: TGTGCCAGCGGCAAACAGGGACTAGCGGTCCATACGCAGTATTTT.

V usage is TRBV7-9 and J usage is TRBJ1-2; TRBD1 matches 7 bases. V was clipped by 6 bases and J by 2 bases; unmatched bases: 12. Germline V gene sequence: CDR1 SEHNR, CDR2 FQNEAQ (reference sequence). CDR3 length: 16 residues. The CDR3 here is CASRQNMGQKNYGYTF. The CDR3 coding sequence is TGTGCCAGCAGGCAAAACATGGGACAGAAGAACTATGGCTACACCTTC.

This clonotype appeared a few times. The chain employs TRBV2 and TRBJ1-5; D may be TRBD1 (6 bases). From germline, CDR1 is SNHLY and CDR2 FYNNEI. V was trimmed by 1 base and J by 2 bases, leaving 12 bases between them. CDR3 size: 16 residues. The CDR3 nucleotides read TGTGCCAGCAGTGAAGGGCAGGGGTGGGGCAATCAGCCCCAGCATTTT. Translation: CASSEGQGWGNQPQHF. Full variable domain (outside the CDR3, taken from reference TRBV2 and TRBJ1-5): EPEVTQTPSHQVTQMGQEVILRCVPISNHLYFYWYRQILGQKVEFLVSFYNNEISEKSEIFDDQFSVERPDGSNFTLKIRSTKLEDSAMYFCASSEGQGWGNQPQHFGDGTRLSIL.

This chain connects TRBV7-9 to TRBJ1-2; D ambiguous. Germline CDR1 is SEHNR and CDR2 is FQNEAQ (reference sequence). The CDR3 totals 12 residues. V lost 7 bases and J 5 bases, leaving 11 bases between the germline ends. CDR3: CASTPDGYGYTF. CDR3 bases: TGTGCCAGCACTCCGGACGGTTATGGCTACACCTTC.

The table lists this clonotype with many counts. The chain is built from TRBV18 and TRBJ1-6, with 8 bases that match TRBD1. Germline values: CDR1 KGHSH, CDR2 LQKENI. The CDR3 consists of 14 residues. V lost 6 bases to trimming and J lost 10 bases; unmatched junction nucleotides: 8. The CDR3 nucleotides read TGTGCCAGCTCCCCCGACAGGGGTCGGTCACCCCTCCACTTT. Amino acid sequence: CASSPDRGRSPLHF.

The V and J genes are TRBV6-6 and TRBJ1-3; no clear D. Germline assignment: CDR1 MNHNY and CDR2 SVGAGI (reference sequence). Trimming removed 6 bases at V and 6 bases at J, with 9 bases between. The CDR3 extends over 12 amino acids. The CDR3 here is CASSNMLNTIYF. The CDR3 nucleotides read TGTGCCAGCAGCAACATGTTAAACACCATATATTTT.

This clonotype came up many times. This may be a read error, as it is one base from a much larger clone. This chain links TRBV15 with TRBJ2-5; 9 nucleotides match TRBD1. After removal of 0 bases from V and 5 bases from J, the junction contained 7 bases not matched to a gene. The CDR3 contains 16 residues. Germline CDR1 reads LNHNV; CDR2 reads YYDKDF (reference sequence). Written as DNA, the CDR3 is TGTGCCACCAGCAGAGAGGGGACAGGGAGTATGGAGACCCAGTACTTC. Its translation: CATSREGTGSMETQYF. Together with reference TRBV15 and TRBJ2-5, the CDR3 gives the full variable domain: DAMVIQNPRYQVTQFGKPVTLSCSQTLNHNVMYWYQQKSSQAPKLLFHYYDKDFNNEADTPDNFQSRRPNTSFCFLDIRSPGLGDTAMYLCATSREGTGSMETQYFGPGTRLLVL.

The rearrangement links TRBV7-9 to TRBJ1-5; possible D gene TRBD1, 5 bases. CDR1 is SEHNR, CDR2 FQNEAQ, per germline (reference sequence). This CDR3 has 13 residues. The V and J ends lost 5 bases and 6 bases respectively, with 11 bases between them. CDR3 DNA: TGTGCCAGCAGCCCGTGGGGGGGTCAGCCCCAGCATTTT. As protein: CASSPWGGQPQHF. Filled out from reference TRBV7-9 and TRBJ1-5, the complete variable domain reads DTGVSQNPRHKITKRGQNVTFRCDPISEHNRLYWYRQTLGQGPEFLTYFQNEAQLEKSRLLSDRFSAERPKGSFSTLEIQRTEQGDSAMYLCASSPWGGQPQHFGDGTRLSIL.

This chain links TRBV29-1 with TRBJ1-5; weak D call: TRBD1 (6 bases). The CDR3 covers 13 residues. V lost 7 bases, J lost 2 bases, and 12 bases lay in between. CDR1 SQVTM and CDR2 ANQGSEA come from the germline V gene. CDR3 in amino acids: CSARTEGNQPQHF. The CDR3 DNA sequence: TGCAGCGCCCGGACAGAAGGCAATCAGCCCCAGCATTTT.

The chain recombines TRBV7-2 with TRBJ2-1; possible D gene TRBD2, 6 bases. Looked up from germline, CDR1 is SGHTA and CDR2 is FQGNSA. The CDR3 totals 15 residues. V was cut by 0 bases and J by 4 bases, with 10 bases left in between. As DNA, the CDR3 is TGTGCCAGCAGCTTAGCGGGCGGGGAGTACAATGAGCAGTTCTTC. It encodes CASSLAGGEYNEQFF.

This clonotype was counted many times. The CDR3 DNA follows: TGCAGTGCTACCCCACTAGACTACGAGCAGTACTTC. Translated, it gives CSATPLDYEQYF. This chain links TRBV20-1 with TRBJ2-7; possible D gene TRBD2, 5 bases. Germline V gives CDR1 DFQATT, CDR2 SNEGSKA (reference sequence). This CDR3 is built from 12 residues. V lost 4 bases and J lost 3, with 10 bases in between.

This clonotype appeared a few times. The genes are TRBV29-1 and TRBJ1-1; TRBD1 might be the D (5 bases). Germline V gene sequence: CDR1 SQVTM, CDR2 ANQGSEA. Trimming pared 3 bases from V and 3 bases from J, leaving 8 bases between. The CDR3 has 12 amino acids. CDR3 sequence reads: CSVDTRDTEAFF. The CDR3 DNA reads TGCAGCGTTGATACCAGGGACACTGAAGCTTTCTTT.

The CDR3, as DNA: TGTGCCACATGCTACGGGAGGGCCTGGACAGATACGCAGTATTTT. Translating gives CATCYGRAWTDTQYF. V and J are TRBV12-3 or TRBV12-4 and TRBJ2-3, with 8 bases that match TRBD2. CDR3 length: 15 amino acids. V shed 10 bases, J shed 3 bases, and the junction held 12 bases outside the gene matches.

Only a few counts were recorded for this clonotype. V and J are TRBV9 and TRBJ2-1; D is possibly TRBD2 (6 bases). CDR1 and CDR2 from the germline V gene are SGDLS and YYNGEE. Trimming pared 2 bases from V and 8 bases from J, leaving 11 bases between. The CDR3 has 13 amino acids. CDR3 amino acids: CASSVSGEDEQFF. CDR3 DNA: TGTGCCAGCAGCGTTAGCGGCGAGGATGAGCAGTTCTTC.

This clonotype occurred a few times. The rearrangement uses TRBV7-2 and TRBJ2-5, with D possibly being TRBD2 (5 bases). Trimming shortened V by 4 bases and J by 9 bases, and 9 bases separated the two germline ends. This CDR3 comprises 11 residues. The germline V gene encodes CDR1 SGHTA and CDR2 FQGNSA. In DNA form, the CDR3 reads TGTACCAGCAGCTCAAAGGAGGCCCAGTACTTC. It specifies CTSSSKEAQYF.

In the case of this clonotype: Sequence at one end of the junction differs from germline and may be a read error. The rearrangement joins TRBV25-1 to TRBJ1-1; 8 bases agree with TRBD1. Germline V gives CDR1 MGHDK, CDR2 SYGVNS. The CDR3 spans 11 residues. CDR3 region: CGTGGNTEAFF. The DNA of the CDR3 is TGCGGGACAGGAGGGAACACTGAAGCTTTCTTT.

V usage is TRBV9 and J usage is TRBJ2-5; D unclear. Germline V gene lookup returns CDR1 SGDLS and CDR2 YYNGEE. V shed 3 bases and J shed 5 bases, with 17 bases lying between them. The CDR3 runs to 15 residues. The CDR3 coding sequence is TGTGCCAGCAGCGCCAGGAAAGACCCGAGGGAGACCCAGTACTTC. This sequence encodes CASSARKDPRETQYF.

The chain has TRBV28 and TRBJ2-1; 16 positions match TRBD2. From germline, CDR1 is MDHEN and CDR2 SYDVKM. The CDR3 is 19 residues long. V was clipped by 8 bases and J by 0 bases; unmatched bases: 10. CDR3 in amino acids: CASFTGGLAGGSSYNEQFF. CDR3 coding DNA: TGTGCCAGCTTCACGGGGGGACTAGCGGGGGGGAGCTCCTACAATGAGCAGTTCTTC.